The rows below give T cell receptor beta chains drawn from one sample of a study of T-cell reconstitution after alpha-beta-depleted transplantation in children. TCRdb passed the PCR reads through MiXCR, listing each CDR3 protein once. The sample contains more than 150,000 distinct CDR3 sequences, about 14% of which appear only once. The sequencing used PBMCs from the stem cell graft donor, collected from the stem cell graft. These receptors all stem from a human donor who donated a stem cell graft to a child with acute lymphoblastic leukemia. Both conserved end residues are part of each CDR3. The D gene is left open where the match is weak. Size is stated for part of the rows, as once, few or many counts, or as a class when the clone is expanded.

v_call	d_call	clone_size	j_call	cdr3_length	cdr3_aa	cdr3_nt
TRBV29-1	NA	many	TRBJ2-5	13	CSVLDSIKETQYF	TGCAGCGTTTTAGACTCCATAAAAGAGACCCAGTACTTC
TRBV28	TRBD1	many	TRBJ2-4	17	CASSWVGFSGGANIQYF	TGTGCCAGCAGTTGGGTTGGGTTCTCAGGGGGCGCAAACATTCAGTACTTC
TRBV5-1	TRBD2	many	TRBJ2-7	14	CASSLLGAGGEQYF	TGCGCCAGCAGCTTGTTAGGCGCGGGGGGCGAGCAGTACTTC
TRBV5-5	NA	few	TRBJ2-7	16	CASSRIRTSGLYEQYF	TGTGCCAGCAGCCGTATCCGGACAAGTGGCCTCTACGAGCAGTACTTC
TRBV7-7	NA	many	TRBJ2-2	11	CASGNTGELFF	TGTGCCAGCGGCAACACCGGGGAGCTGTTTTTT
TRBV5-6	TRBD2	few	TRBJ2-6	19	CASNYLGEGRRSGANVLTF	TGTGCCAGCAACTACCTCGGGGAGGGCCGTCGCTCTGGGGCCAACGTCCTGACTTTC
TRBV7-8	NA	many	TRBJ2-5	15	CASSLVRQPKETQYF	TGTGCCAGCAGCTTAGTACGGCAGCCGAAAGAGACCCAGTACTTC
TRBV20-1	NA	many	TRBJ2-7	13	CSALWARFDEQYF	TGCAGTGCCCTCTGGGCCCGGTTTGACGAGCAGTACTTC
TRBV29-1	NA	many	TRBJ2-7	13	CSVEDGGQSEQYF	TGCAGCGTTGAAGATGGTGGACAGTCCGAGCAGTACTTC
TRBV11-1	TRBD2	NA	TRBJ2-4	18	CASTGGKREFGTKNTQYF	TGTGCCAGCACCGGTGGGAAGCGGGAGTTCGGGACCAAAAACACTCAGTACTTC
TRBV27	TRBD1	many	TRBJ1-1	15	CASSPFDRALTEAFF	TGTGCCAGCAGTCCCTTCGACAGGGCTCTGACTGAAGCTTTCTTT
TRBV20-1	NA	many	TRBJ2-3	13	CSAISGGMDTQYF	TGCAGTGCTATTTCAGGGGGGATGGATACGCAGTATTTT
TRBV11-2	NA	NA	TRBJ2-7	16	CASSPTGRGSTYEQYF	TGTGCCAGCAGCCCAACCGGTCGGGGGAGTACCTACGAGCAGTACTTC
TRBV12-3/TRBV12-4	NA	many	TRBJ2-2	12	CASSLNTGELFF	TGTGCCAGCAGCTTGAACACCGGGGAGCTGTTTTTT
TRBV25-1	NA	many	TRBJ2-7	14	CASSRDNGKYEQYF	TGTGCCAGCAGTCGGGACAATGGAAAATACGAGCAGTACTTC
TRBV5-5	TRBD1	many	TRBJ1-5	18	CASSLGQGGDYSNQPQHF	TGTGCCAGCAGCTTGGGGCAGGGGGGAGACTATAGCAATCAGCCCCAGCATTTT
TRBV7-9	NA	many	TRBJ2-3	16	CASSFLAAASTDTQYF	TGTGCCAGCAGCTTCTTAGCGGCCGCTAGCACAGATACGCAGTATTTT
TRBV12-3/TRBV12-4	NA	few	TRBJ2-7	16	CASSPPSGLYSGEQYF	TGTGCCAGCAGTCCCCCCAGCGGGCTTTACTCGGGGGAGCAGTACTTC
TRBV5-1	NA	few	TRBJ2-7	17	CASSLGGGYRSSYEQYF	TGCGCCAGCAGCTTAGGGGGGGGGTACAGAAGCTCCTACGAGCAGTACTTC
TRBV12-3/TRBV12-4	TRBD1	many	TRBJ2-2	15	CASSITGESTGELFF	TGTGCCAGCAGTATTACAGGGGAGTCCACCGGGGAGCTGTTTTTT
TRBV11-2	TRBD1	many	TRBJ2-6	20	CASSPRDRGLQYSGANVLTF	TGTGCCAGCAGCCCCCGGGACAGGGGACTGCAATACTCTGGGGCCAACGTCCTGACTTTC
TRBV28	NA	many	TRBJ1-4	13	CASSLGGSEKLFF	TGTGCCAGCAGTTTGGGGGGAAGTGAAAAACTGTTTTTT
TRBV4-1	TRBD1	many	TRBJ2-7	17	CASSQDGTGTGWNEQYF	TGCGCCAGCAGCCAAGATGGGACCGGGACAGGGTGGAACGAGCAGTACTTC
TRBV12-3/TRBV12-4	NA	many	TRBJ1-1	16	CASSLDQGFVDTEAFF	TGTGCCAGCAGTTTAGACCAGGGGTTCGTGGACACTGAAGCTTTCTTT
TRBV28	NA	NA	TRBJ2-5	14	CASSFHGPQETQYF	TGTGCCAGCAGTTTCCATGGTCCCCAAGAGACCCAGTACTTC
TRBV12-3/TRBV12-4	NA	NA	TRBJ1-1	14	CASSLGEDSTEAFF	TGTGCCAGCAGTTTAGGGGAAGACAGCACTGAAGCTTTCTTT
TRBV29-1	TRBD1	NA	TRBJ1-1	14	CSAGRGTENTEAFF	TGCAGCGCGGGGAGAGGGACAGAGAACACTGAAGCTTTCTTT
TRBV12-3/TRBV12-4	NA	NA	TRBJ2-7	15	CASTLAGRVSYEQYF	TGTGCCAGCACCCTAGCTGGCAGAGTATCCTACGAGCAGTACTTC
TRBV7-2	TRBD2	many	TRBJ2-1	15	CASSLDGLAGVAQFF	TGTGCCAGCAGCTTAGATGGACTAGCGGGAGTAGCCCAGTTCTTC
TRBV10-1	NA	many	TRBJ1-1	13	CASMGGMNTEAFF	TGCGCCAGCATGGGAGGGATGAACACTGAAGCTTTCTTT
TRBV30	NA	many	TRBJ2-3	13	CAWSRAGTDTQYF	TGTGCCTGGAGCCGGGCGGGCACAGATACGCAGTATTTT
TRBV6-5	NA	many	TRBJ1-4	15	CASSYGGATNEKLFF	TGTGCCAGCAGTTACGGGGGAGCAACTAATGAAAAACTGTTTTTT
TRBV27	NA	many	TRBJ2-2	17	CASSFPAWGGGVGELFF	TGTGCCAGCAGTTTCCCCGCCTGGGGAGGGGGTGTCGGGGAGCTGTTTTTT
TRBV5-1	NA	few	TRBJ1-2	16	CASSLVGQASNYGYTF	TGCGCCAGCAGCTTGGTCGGGCAGGCTTCTAACTATGGCTACACCTTC
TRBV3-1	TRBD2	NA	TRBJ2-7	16	CASSFRGGSGGYEQYF	TGTGCCAGCAGCTTCCGCGGGGGTAGCGGGGGCTACGAGCAGTACTTC
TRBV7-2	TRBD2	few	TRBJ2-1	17	CASSSYTGTSDINEQFF	TGTGCCAGCAGCTCCTACACCGGGACTAGCGATATAAATGAGCAGTTCTTC
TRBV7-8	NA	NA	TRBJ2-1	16	CASSPYNRGSGNEQFF	TGTGCCAGCAGCCCCTATAATAGGGGGAGTGGGAATGAGCAGTTCTTC
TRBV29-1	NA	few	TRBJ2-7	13	CSAYVGVTYEQYF	TGCAGCGCCTACGTTGGGGTGACCTACGAGCAGTACTTC
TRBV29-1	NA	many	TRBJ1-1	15	CSVAQQPGENTEAFF	TGCAGCGTTGCCCAACAACCAGGTGAGAACACTGAAGCTTTCTTT
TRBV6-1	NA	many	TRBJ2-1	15	CASSEALVETSEQFF	TGTGCCAGCAGTGAAGCGCTAGTCGAAACGAGTGAGCAGTTCTTC
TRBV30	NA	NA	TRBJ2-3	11	CAWRGAVTQYF	TGTGCCTGGAGGGGGGCAGTAACGCAGTATTTT
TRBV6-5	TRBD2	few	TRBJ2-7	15	CASSPYSGSSYEQYF	TGTGCCAGCAGTCCGTATAGCGGGAGTTCTTACGAGCAGTACTTC
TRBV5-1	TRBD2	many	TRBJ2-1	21	CASSLGLLAGGPMRSYNEQFF	TGCGCCAGCAGCTTGGGCCTACTAGCGGGAGGGCCCATGAGGTCCTACAATGAGCAGTTCTTC
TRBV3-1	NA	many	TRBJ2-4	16	CASSQTNRLAKNIQYF	TGTGCCAGCAGCCAAACAAATAGGCTAGCCAAAAACATTCAGTACTTC
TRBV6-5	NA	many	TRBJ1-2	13	CASTPGTNYGYTF	TGTGCCAGCACTCCCGGGACAAACTATGGCTACACCTTC
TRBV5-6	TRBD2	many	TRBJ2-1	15	CASSFGTSVLNEQFF	TGTGCCAGCAGCTTCGGGACTAGCGTGTTAAATGAGCAGTTCTTC
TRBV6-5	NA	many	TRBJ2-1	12	CASSYRPGEQFF	TGTGCCAGCAGTTACAGGCCAGGGGAGCAGTTCTTC
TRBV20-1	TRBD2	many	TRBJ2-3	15	CSASLFGGSTDTQYF	TGCAGTGCTAGCCTATTTGGCGGGAGTACAGATACGCAGTATTTT
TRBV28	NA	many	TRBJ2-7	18	CASSLSVGLGAFEYEQYF	TGTGCCAGCAGTTTATCAGTAGGGTTGGGGGCCTTCGAATACGAGCAGTACTTC
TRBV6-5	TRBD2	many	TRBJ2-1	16	CASSSRTSGSYNEQFF	TGTGCCAGCAGTTCGCGGACTAGCGGGTCCTACAATGAGCAGTTCTTC
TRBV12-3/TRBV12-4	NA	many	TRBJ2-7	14	CASSLSPEVHEQYF	TGTGCCAGCAGTTTATCGCCAGAGGTCCACGAGCAGTACTTC
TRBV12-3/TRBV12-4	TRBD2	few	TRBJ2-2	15	CASSAGLAGTGELFF	TGTGCCAGCAGTGCGGGACTAGCGGGAACCGGGGAGCTGTTTTTT
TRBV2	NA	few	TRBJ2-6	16	CASSADRSSGANVLTF	TGTGCCAGCAGTGCGGACAGAAGCTCTGGGGCCAACGTCCTGACTTTC
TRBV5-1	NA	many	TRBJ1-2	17	CASSLAGGQANRYGYTF	TGCGCCAGCAGCTTGGCCGGGGGGCAGGCGAACCGCTATGGCTACACCTTC
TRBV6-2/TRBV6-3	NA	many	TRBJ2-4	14	CASSYSGTPNIQYF	TGTGCCAGCAGTTACTCCGGGACACCTAACATTCAGTACTTC